This T cell receptor beta chain was captured by sequencing in a study of blood T cell repertoires in COVID-19 (dated by TCRdb to the early 2020s). For context, the study as a whole: Samples covering the acute and convalescent phases of COVID-19 were provided by collaborators in the United States, Italy and Spain. A de-identified subject ID, COVID-19 status, age in years and sex were almost always included in the sample metadata. Samples were obtained from the ongoing ImmuneRACE study (first 160 participants) and from 1,000 to 1,500 subjects provided by 6 global collaborators. The repertoires were made available in a free public database intended to serve as a resource for research on the immune response to SARS-CoV-2. Deeply sampled blood TCRbeta repertoires from subjects exposed to, actively infected with, or recovered from COVID-19 were included in the dataset. The prospective study material was composed of cDNA or gDNA derived from T cells, B-cell-depleted T cells, or PBMCs. Where HLA class I and class II types were available, the types were taken from metadata supplied by the sample provider, not from assay-based typing. What the work shows at the level of the full study, not this receptor alone: The amount of clinical and demographic metadata varied by source and participant and was provided uncurated.

Whole blood was collected in K2EDTA tubes by collaborating institutions according to the institutions' own protocols. Collaborator samples were shipped for TCRbeta analysis as frozen whole blood, isolated PBMCs, or DNA extracted from either sample type. The immunoSEQ Assay, a bias-controlled multiplex PCR, was used to amplify TCRbeta CDR3 regions from genomic DNA. The published analysis was carried out like this. The number of nucleated cells in each sample was estimated from the amplification of reference gene primers within the assay. To quantify the absolute abundance of each unique TCRbeta CDR3 rearrangement, sequence reads were collapsed and filtered. For each sample, productive Simpson clonality was calculated as the square root of Simpson's diversity index over productive rearrangements. This immuneACCESS table, as held by TCRdb, lists in-frame sequences with V and J called but not all clones. Of the missing ones, under half trace to an unresolved V gene in checked studies; the others have no known cause. The DNA gave D and trimming, while V, J and clone size come from that table. This sample gives 170,000 or so clones in total; approximately 80% of them show up just once. Clones ranked in the top ten supply less than 3.5% of the sample.

The CDR3, from cysteine to phenylalanine, totals 16 residues. The retained sequence is limited to the CDR3, 48 bases, with the frame set at the first base. The germline V gene (reference sequence) specifies SEHNR as CDR1 and FQNEAQ as CDR2. The junction shows trimming of 4 bases on V and 4 bases on J, and the gene matches do not reach 7 bases of it. Note on this clone: Its antigen is currently not known. No per-base quality is available; no much larger clone lies one base away.

The TCR originated in a woman in her sixties or seventies with acute or convalescent COVID-19. Sequencing used peripheral blood. The sequence joins TRBV7-9 to TRBJ2-7; TRBD2 fits 13 bases in the junction. The CDR3 has the sequence CASSSRGTSGVYEQYF. The sequenced DNA: TGTGCCAGCAGCTCGAGGGGGACTAGCGGGGTTTACGAGCAGTACTTC.